In this sample, the clone carrying this T cell receptor beta chain turned up many times. Its antigen is not identified. Per the original methods: The distant-metastasis classifier for papillary thyroid cancer was built from CDR3 differences across clinicopathological groups. With MiXCR, TCRdb reprocessed the PCR reads. TCRdb assigned the V and J calls; the authors' analysis was not used. The repertoire holds approximately 30,000 clones, with 17% as singletons. This record comes from a study of metastatic and nonmetastatic thyroid tumors. On the study more broadly: Malignant and benign thyroid patients had repertoires compared in peripheral blood and tumor or nodule tissue.

Per the germline V gene, CDR1 is DFQATT and CDR2 is SNEGSKA (reference sequence). V was clipped by 1 base and J by 8 bases; unmatched bases: 10. The CDR3 is made up of 16 amino acids. Study results and limitations: In both blood and tumor samples, TCR beta diversity was reported significantly higher for malignant than benign nodules.

Prior to thyroid surgery, none of the patients had received any treatment. The sequence came from a female donor with papillary thyroid cancer or a benign thyroid nodule (not recorded which). Some clones in this sample may be carry-over from other donors' samples. The chain recombines TRBV20-1 with TRBJ1-6, with 8 bases that match TRBD1. The sequencing input was blood. The CDR3 protein is CSARGRFVDRDSPLHF. The CDR3 DNA is TGCAGTGCTAGAGGTAGGTTCGTGGACAGGGATTCACCCCTCCACTTT.